This is a list of T cell receptor beta chains from one sample in a study of neurological immune-mediated disorders. TCRdb reprocessed the 5' RACE reads with MiXCR, giving one entry per CDR3 protein. Seen here are roughly 50,000 distinct CDR3 sequences, roughly 13% observed once, and the top ten hold 9%. Sequencing was done on a sample of PBMCs. Receptor source: a male donor with HTLV-1-associated myelopathy (HAM/TSP). Both conserved end residues are part of each CDR3. The D gene is left open where the match is weak. The listing skips clone size in some rows; elsewhere it reads once, few, many or a size class.

NA	TRBV4-1	14	NA	TRBJ1-6	CASSHPPSRSRLHF	TGCGCCAGCAGCCATCCTCCCTCAAGGTCACGCCTCCACTTT
many	TRBV5-1	13	NA	TRBJ1-1	CASGEQGWTEAFF	TGCGCCAGTGGCGAGCAGGGTTGGACTGAAGCTTTCTTT
NA	TRBV20-1	13	TRBD1	TRBJ2-7	CSASRTGVYEQYF	TGCAGTGCTAGCCGGACAGGGGTCTACGAGCAGTACTTC
many	TRBV15	14	NA	TRBJ1-2	CATSNPGENYGYTF	TGTGCCACCAGCAACCCCGGTGAGAACTATGGCTACACCTTC
many	TRBV4-3	15	TRBD2	TRBJ2-2	CASSQASGGAGELFF	TGCGCCAGCAGCCAAGCTAGCGGGGGGGCCGGGGAGCTGTTTTTT
many	TRBV5-1	14	NA	TRBJ2-6	CASTETNGANVLTF	TGCGCCAGCACAGAGACTAATGGGGCCAACGTCCTGACTTTC
many	TRBV20-1	13	NA	TRBJ1-1	CSAQPGGTGEAFF	TGCAGTGCCCAGCCCGGGGGCACTGGTGAAGCTTTCTTT
many	TRBV6-6	13	NA	TRBJ2-3	CASTGGRTDTQYF	TGTGCCAGCACGGGGGGCCGGACAGATACGCAGTATTTT
many	TRBV6-5	12	TRBD1	TRBJ2-7	CATGTELYEQYF	TGTGCCACCGGGACAGAACTCTACGAGCAGTACTTC
many	TRBV12-3/TRBV12-4	13	TRBD1	TRBJ1-4	CASGHRGFEKLFF	TGTGCCAGCGGGCACAGGGGATTTGAAAAACTGTTTTTT
many	TRBV7-9	13	NA	TRBJ2-5	CASTPDRKETQYF	TGTGCCAGCACCCCGGACAGAAAAGAGACCCAGTACTTC
many	TRBV25-1	16	TRBD1	TRBJ1-5	CASSESGTGDHQPQHF	TGTGCCAGCAGTGAATCGGGGACAGGGGACCATCAGCCCCAGCATTTT
many	TRBV2	13	NA	TRBJ2-5	CASSGETEETQYF	TGTGCCAGCAGTGGAGAGACGGAGGAGACCCAGTACTTC
many	TRBV20-1	11	NA	TRBJ1-6	CSARQDLVLHF	TGCAGTGCCAGACAAGATCTAGTCCTCCACTTT
many	TRBV7-7	13	NA	TRBJ2-3	CASSRAPADTQYF	TGTGCTAGCAGTCGCGCCCCGGCAGATACGCAGTATTTT
many	TRBV5-1	15	NA	TRBJ1-1	CASSLDGSMNTEAFF	TGCGCCAGCAGCTTGGATGGTTCCATGAACACTGAAGCTTTCTTT
many	TRBV27	15	TRBD1	TRBJ1-4	CASSFPTGQNEKLFF	TGTGCCAGCAGTTTCCCGACAGGGCAAAATGAAAAACTGTTTTTT
NA	TRBV15	13	NA	TRBJ1-1	CATSRDPDTEVFF	TGTGCCACCAGCAGAGATCCCGATACTGAAGTTTTCTTT
many	TRBV20-1	16	TRBD1	TRBJ1-6	CSASHTGGAWNSPLHF	TGCAGTGCTTCACACACAGGGGGCGCCTGGAATTCACCCCTCCACTTT
many	TRBV20-1	17	TRBD2	TRBJ2-7	CSAPPPGLAGGYYEQYF	TGCAGTGCCCCCCCCCCGGGACTAGCGGGGGGATACTACGAGCAGTACTTC
many	TRBV4-3	16	NA	TRBJ2-1	CASSQESRGEWNEQFF	TGCGCCAGCAGCCAAGAGTCCAGGGGTGAGTGGAATGAGCAGTTCTTC
NA	TRBV28	13	TRBD2	TRBJ2-3	CASSIAGEDTQYF	TGTGCCAGCAGTATAGCGGGAGAAGATACGCAGTATTTT
many	TRBV5-1	13	NA	TRBJ2-5	CASSLEGMETQYF	TGCGCCAGCAGCTTGGAGGGGATGGAGACCCAGTACTTC
many	TRBV5-1	15	NA	TRBJ1-6	CASTKDGQGRSPLHF	TGCGCCAGCACCAAGGACGGCCAGGGGAGGTCACCCCTCCACTTT